The TCR beta chain described here comes from a study of blood T cell repertoires in COVID-19. Study-wide background: Both acute and convalescent COVID-19 samples were obtained from the United States, Italy and Spain. T cells, B-cell-depleted T cells, or PBMCs supplied cDNA or gDNA.

In the authors' workflow: Counts of nucleated cells, estimated from reference gene primer amplification, were obtained. Sequencing used immunoSEQ multiplex PCR; TCRdb keeps in-frame clones, though not all of them. V, J and clone size reflect that table, while D and trimming were determined from the DNA. The table includes 25,000 or so clones, roughly 90% detected once. The CDR3 is 14 amino acids. Germline lookup yields CDR1 SGHRS and CDR2 YFSETQ. V shed 2 bases and J shed 1 base, with 6 bases lying between them. The sequenced sample was peripheral blood. The source is a human donor in a cohort sampled during active COVID-19. The chain combines TRBV5-1 with TRBJ2-2; D not certain. CDR3 region: CASSFGQNTGELFF. Here the CDR3 DNA reads TGCGCCAGCAGCTTTGGGCAGAACACCGGGGAGCTGTTTTTT.